This T cell receptor (beta chain) was retrieved from a study of T cell changes during pregnancy in multiple sclerosis. Here immunoSEQ multiplex PCR was the method, and the copy in TCRdb shows in-frame clones only, minus some. The profile covers roughly 30,000 clones, with 93% appearing a single time and roughly 0.4% taken by the ten largest. The CDR3 runs 12 residues. In germline, CDR1 is MDHEN, CDR2 SYDVKM. Trimming shortened V by 3 bases and J by 7 bases, and 9 bases separated the two germline ends. The chain employs TRBV28 and TRBJ1-2; D remains unclear. The sample consisted of CD4+ T cells from peripheral blood mononuclear cells, taken in the second trimester of pregnancy. This TCR was sampled from a female donor with multiple sclerosis, enrolled in a pregnancy study. The CDR3 here is CASSLGPVGYTF. CDR3 sequence (DNA): TGTGCCAGCAGTTTGGGCCCGGTTGGCTACACCTTC.